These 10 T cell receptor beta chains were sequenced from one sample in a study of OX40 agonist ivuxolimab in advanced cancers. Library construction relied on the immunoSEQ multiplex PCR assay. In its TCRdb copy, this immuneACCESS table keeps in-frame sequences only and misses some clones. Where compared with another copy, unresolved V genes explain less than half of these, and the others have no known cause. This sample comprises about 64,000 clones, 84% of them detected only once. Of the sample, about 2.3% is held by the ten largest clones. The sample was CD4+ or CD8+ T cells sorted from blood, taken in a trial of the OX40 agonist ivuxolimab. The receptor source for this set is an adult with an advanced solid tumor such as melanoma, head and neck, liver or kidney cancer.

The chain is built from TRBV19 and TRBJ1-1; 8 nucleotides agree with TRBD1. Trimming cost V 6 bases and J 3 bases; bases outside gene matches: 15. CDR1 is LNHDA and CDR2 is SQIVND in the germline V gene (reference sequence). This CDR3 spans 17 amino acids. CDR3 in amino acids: CASSRGRGRSGYTEAFF. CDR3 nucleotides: TGTGCCAGTAGCCGGGGCAGGGGGCGGTCGGGCTACACTGAAGCTTTCTTT.

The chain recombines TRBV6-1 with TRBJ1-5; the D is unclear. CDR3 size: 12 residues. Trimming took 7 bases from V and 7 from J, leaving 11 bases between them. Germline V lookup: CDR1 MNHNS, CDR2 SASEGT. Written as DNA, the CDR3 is TGTGCCAGCATAGGAAGCTCCCAGCCCCAGCATTTT. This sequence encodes CASIGSSQPQHF.

The CDR3 loop reads CASSFREGRGGYTF. For the CDR3, the DNA is TGTGCCAGCAGCTTTAGGGAAGGCAGGGGTGGCTACACCTTC. V and J are TRBV6-5 and TRBJ1-2; TRBD1 might be the D (6 bases). The germline gives CDR1 MNHEY, CDR2 SVGAGI. The CDR3 sequence is 14 residues long. Trimming cost V 6 bases and J 7 bases, with 18 bases left between them.

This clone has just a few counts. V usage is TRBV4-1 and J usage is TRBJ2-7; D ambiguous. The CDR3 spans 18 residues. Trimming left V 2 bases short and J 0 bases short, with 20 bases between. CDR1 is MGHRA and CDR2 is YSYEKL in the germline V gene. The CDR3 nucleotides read TGCGCCAGCAGCCAATTTCTTGTTTTCGGCGGTGACTCCTACGAGCAGTACTTC. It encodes CASSQFLVFGGDSYEQYF.

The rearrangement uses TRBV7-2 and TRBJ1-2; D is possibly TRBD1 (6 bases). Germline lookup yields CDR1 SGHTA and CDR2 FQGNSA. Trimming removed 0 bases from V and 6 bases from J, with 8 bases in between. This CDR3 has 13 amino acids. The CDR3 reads CASSLAGANGYTF. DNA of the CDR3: TGTGCCAGCAGCTTAGCGGGGGCCAATGGCTACACCTTC.

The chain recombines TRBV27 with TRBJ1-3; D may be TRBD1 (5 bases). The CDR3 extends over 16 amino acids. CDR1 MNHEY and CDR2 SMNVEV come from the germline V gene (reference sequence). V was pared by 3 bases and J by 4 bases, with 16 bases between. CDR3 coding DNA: TGTGCCAGCAGTTTGCCCCGGGGTCAGGGAGGAAACACCATATATTTT. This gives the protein CASSLPRGQGGNTIYF.

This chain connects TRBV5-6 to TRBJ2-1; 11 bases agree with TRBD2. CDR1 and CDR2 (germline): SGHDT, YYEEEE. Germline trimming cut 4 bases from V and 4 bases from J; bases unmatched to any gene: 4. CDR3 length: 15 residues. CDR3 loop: CASSELAGAYNEQFF. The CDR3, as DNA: TGTGCCAGCAGCGAACTAGCGGGAGCATACAATGAGCAGTTCTTC.

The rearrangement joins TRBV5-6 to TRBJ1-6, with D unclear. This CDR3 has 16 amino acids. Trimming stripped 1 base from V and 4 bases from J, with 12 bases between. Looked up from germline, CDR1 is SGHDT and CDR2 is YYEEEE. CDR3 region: CASSLRGLTYNSPLHF. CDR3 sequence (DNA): TGTGCCAGCAGCTTGAGAGGACTCACGTATAATTCACCCCTCCACTTT.

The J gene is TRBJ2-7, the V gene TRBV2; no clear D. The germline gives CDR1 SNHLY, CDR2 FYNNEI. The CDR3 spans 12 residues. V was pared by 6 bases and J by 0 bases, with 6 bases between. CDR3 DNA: TGTGCCAGCAGCAGATTCTCCTACGAGCAGTACTTC. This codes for CASSRFSYEQYF.

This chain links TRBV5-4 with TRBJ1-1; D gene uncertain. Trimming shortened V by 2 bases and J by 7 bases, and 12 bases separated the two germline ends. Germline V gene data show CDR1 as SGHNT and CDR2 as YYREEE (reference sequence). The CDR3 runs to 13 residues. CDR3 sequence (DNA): TGTGCCAGCAGCTTCTCCCTTTCCGGTGAAGCTTTCTTT. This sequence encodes CASSFSLSGEAFF.